The T cell receptor (beta chain) under discussion was sequenced for a study of glioma-infiltrating T cells after dendritic cell vaccination. Whole-study context: Dendritic cells derived from monocytes and pulsed with autologous tumor lysate formed the vaccine. General study points: No direct clonality-survival link was found; a diverse polyclonal response may matter. Patients with more pretreatment TILs had longer time to progression and survival.

Patients had residual fresh-frozen tumor tissue and more than two years of survival data. Germline CDR1 is SGHVS and CDR2 is FQNEAQ. V lost 6 bases to trimming and J lost 1 base, with 9 bases between them. This CDR3 region has 13 residues. About this clone itself: What it recognizes is unknown.

The repertoire was sequenced with immunoSEQ multiplex PCR; TCRdb's copy has only in-frame clones and lacks some. Counted here are around 90,000 clones, roughly three quarters occurring once; the ten biggest clones make up approximately 5.9%. The genes are TRBV7-8 and TRBJ1-1; D is uncertain. Sequenced here: blood, sampled before dendritic cell vaccination. The TCR sequence derives from a human donor with glioblastoma. DNA of the CDR3: TGTGCCAGCAGTATTAATTGGAACACTGAAGCTTTCTTT. Translation gives CASSINWNTEAFF.